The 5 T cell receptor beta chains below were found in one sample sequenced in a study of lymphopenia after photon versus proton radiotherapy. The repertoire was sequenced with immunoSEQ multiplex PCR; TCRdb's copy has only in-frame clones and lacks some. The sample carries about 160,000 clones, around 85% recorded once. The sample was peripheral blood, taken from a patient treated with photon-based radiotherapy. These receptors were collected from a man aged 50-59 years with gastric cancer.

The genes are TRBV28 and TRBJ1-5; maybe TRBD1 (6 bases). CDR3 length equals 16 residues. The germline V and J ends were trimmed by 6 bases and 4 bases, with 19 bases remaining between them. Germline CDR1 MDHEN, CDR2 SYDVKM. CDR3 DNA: TGTGCCAGCAGCCTCCTGGGGGCGAGGAGTAATCAGCCCCAGCATTTT. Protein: CASSLLGARSNQPQHF.

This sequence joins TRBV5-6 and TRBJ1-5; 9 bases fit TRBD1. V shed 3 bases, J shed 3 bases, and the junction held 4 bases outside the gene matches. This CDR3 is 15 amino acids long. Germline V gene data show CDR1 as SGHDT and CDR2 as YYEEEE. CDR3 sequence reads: CASSSGTGINQPQHF. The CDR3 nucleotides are TGTGCCAGCAGCTCCGGGACAGGGATCAATCAGCCCCAGCATTTT.

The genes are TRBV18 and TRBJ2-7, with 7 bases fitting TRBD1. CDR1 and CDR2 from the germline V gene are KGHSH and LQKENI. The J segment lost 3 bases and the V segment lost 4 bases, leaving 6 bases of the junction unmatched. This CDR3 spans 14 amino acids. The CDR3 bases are TGTGCCAGCTCACGACCCGGGACAGACTACGAGCAGTACTTC. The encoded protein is CASSRPGTDYEQYF.

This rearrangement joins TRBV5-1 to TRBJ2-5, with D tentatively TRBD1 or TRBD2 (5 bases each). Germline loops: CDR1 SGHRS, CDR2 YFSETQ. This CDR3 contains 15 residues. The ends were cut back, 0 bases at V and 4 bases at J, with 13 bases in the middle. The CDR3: CASSLGAGTGETQYF. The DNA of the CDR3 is TGCGCCAGCAGCTTGGGGGCCGGGACGGGAGAGACCCAGTACTTC. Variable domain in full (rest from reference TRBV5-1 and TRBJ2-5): KAGVTQTPRYLIKTRGQQVTLSCSPISGHRSVSWYQQTPGQGLQFLFEYFSETQRNKGNFPGRFSGRQFSNSRSEMNVSTLELGDSALYLCASSLGAGTGETQYFGPGTRLLVL.

The CDR3 DNA reads TGTGCCAGCAGCCAATTGACTAGCGGGAGTGAGCAGTTCTTC. This encodes CASSQLTSGSEQFF. The V and J genes are TRBV14 and TRBJ2-1, with 12 bases matching TRBD2. The germline V gene encodes CDR1 SGHDN and CDR2 FVKESK. The CDR3 has 14 amino acids. The trim removed 2 bases at V and 9 bases at J, leaving 2 bases unmatched. Full variable domain (missing parts from reference TRBV14 and TRBJ2-1): EAGVTQFPSHSVIEKGQTVTLRCDPISGHDNLYWYRRVMGKEIKFLLHFVKESKQDESGMPNNRFLAERTGGTYSTLKVQPAELEDSGVYFCASSQLTSGSEQFFGPGTRLTVL.